The following is a T cell receptor (beta chain) sequence with its context. It lacks a known antigen. No qualities accompany the bases; no much larger clone lies one base away. Each collaborating institution followed its own protocols to collect whole blood in K2EDTA tubes. For TCRbeta analysis, collaborators shipped samples in one of three forms: frozen whole blood, isolated PBMCs, or DNA extracted from either of those sample types. TCRbeta CDR3 regions were amplified from genomic DNA using the immunoSEQ Assay, a bias-controlled multiplex PCR. Per the authors' processing: Within the assay, amplification of reference gene primers was used to estimate how many nucleated cells each sample contained. To quantify the absolute abundance of each unique TCRbeta CDR3 rearrangement, sequence reads were collapsed and filtered. For each sample, productive Simpson clonality was calculated by taking the square root of Simpson's diversity index across productive rearrangements. TCRdb carries this immuneACCESS record with in-frame sequences only. Its versions omit some clonotypes, under half of them owing to an unresolved V gene in the studies checked, with the rest unexplained. V and J calls and clone size follow that table, whereas D and trimming were derived from the DNA. Here the sample has fewer than 200,000 clones; around 79% occur a single time. Approximately 26% of the sample rests with the top ten.

This sample was included in a study of blood T cell repertoires in COVID-19 (dated by TCRdb to the early 2020s). In terms of the full investigation: Samples covering the acute and convalescent phases of COVID-19 were provided by collaborators in the United States, Italy and Spain. The samples were drawn from two sources: the first 160 participants of the ongoing ImmuneRACE study, and approximately 1,300 subjects contributed by 6 global collaborators. Nearly every sample came with metadata listing a de-identified subject ID, COVID-19 status, age in years and sex. The material from the prospective study consisted of cDNA or gDNA derived from T cells, B-cell-depleted T cells, or PBMCs. Subjects who had been exposed to COVID-19, were actively infected with it, or had recovered from it provided the deeply sampled blood TCRbeta repertoires that made up the dataset. HLA class I and class II types, where available, came from metadata supplied by the sample provider rather than from assay-based typing. The repertoires were released in a freely available public database meant as a resource for research on the immune response to SARS-CoV-2. The paper as a whole reports these results and caveats: The amount of clinical and demographic metadata varied by source and participant and was provided uncurated.

From cysteine to phenylalanine, the CDR3 is 19 amino acids long. The retained sequence is limited to the CDR3, 57 bases, with the frame set at the first base. The germline V gene (reference sequence) yields SGHKS for CDR1 and YYEKEE for CDR2. The junction shows trimming of 5 bases on V and 2 bases on J, and the gene matches do not reach 20 bases of it. The sequencing sample was made of peripheral blood. The clonotype comes from a woman between 65 and 79 years old with acute or convalescent COVID-19. The sequence links TRBV5-5 to TRBJ2-7, and TRBD2 matches 9 of the central bases. The nucleotide sequence reads TGTGCCAGCAGGATCCGGGGGGCCGGGACTAGCTACTTTCCCTACGAGCAGTACTTC. Its protein is CASRIRGAGTSYFPYEQYF.